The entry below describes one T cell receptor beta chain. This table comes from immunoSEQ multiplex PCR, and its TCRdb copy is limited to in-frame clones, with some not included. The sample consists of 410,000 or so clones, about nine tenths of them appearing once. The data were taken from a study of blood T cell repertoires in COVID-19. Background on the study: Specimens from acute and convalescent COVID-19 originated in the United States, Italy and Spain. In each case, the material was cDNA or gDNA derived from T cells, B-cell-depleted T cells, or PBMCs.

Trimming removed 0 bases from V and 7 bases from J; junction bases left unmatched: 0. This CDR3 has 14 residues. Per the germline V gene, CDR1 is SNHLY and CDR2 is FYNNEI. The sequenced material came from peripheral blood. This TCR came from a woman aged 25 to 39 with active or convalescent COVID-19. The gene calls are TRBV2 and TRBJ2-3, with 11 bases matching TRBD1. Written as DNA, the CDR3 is TGTGCCAGCAGTGAAGCGGACAGGGGGCATACGCAGTATTTT. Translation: CASSEADRGHTQYF. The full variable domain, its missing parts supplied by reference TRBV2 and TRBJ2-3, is EPEVTQTPSHQVTQMGQEVILRCVPISNHLYFYWYRQILGQKVEFLVSFYNNEISEKSEIFDDQFSVERPDGSNFTLKIRSTKLEDSAMYFCASSEADRGHTQYFGPGTRLTVL.